The sequence of this T cell receptor (beta chain) was determined in a study of shared T cell receptors in the human thymus. The ends lost 4 bases at V and 5 bases at J; junction bases unmatched: 5. CDR1 and CDR2 (germline): SNHLY, FYNNEI. The CDR3 is made up of 16 amino acids. Some clones are missing from TCRdb's copy, which holds only in-frame ones; the method was immunoSEQ multiplex PCR. The sample records some 760,000 clones, approximately 85% being singletons. Separately, the same data were catalogued under a study of human thymus T cells. From that second work: Resections from corrective heart surgery supplied the thymus tissue.

The receptor was derived from a girl less than two years old with a congenital heart defect. The chain links TRBV2 to TRBJ2-1, with TRBD2 matching 13 bases. Source material: thymocytes. This CDR3 is CASSAGLAGDHNEQFF. CDR3 sequence (DNA): TGTGCCAGCAGTGCAGGACTAGCGGGGGACCACAATGAGCAGTTCTTC.